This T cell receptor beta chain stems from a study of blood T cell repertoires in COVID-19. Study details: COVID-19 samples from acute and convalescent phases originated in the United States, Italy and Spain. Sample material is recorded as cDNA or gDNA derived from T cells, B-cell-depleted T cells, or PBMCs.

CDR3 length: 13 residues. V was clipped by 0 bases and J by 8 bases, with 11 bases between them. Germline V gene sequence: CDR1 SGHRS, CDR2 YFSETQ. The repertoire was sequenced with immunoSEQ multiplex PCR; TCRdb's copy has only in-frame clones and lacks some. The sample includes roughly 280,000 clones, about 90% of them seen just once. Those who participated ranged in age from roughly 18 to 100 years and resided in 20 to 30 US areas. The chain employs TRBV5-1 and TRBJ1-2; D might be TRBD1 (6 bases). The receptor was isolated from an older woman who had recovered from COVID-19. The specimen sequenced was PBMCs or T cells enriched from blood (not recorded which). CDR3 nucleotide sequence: TGCGCCAGCAGCTTGGGGGGGCCGGTCGGCTACACCTTC. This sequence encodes CASSLGGPVGYTF.